This entry lists 4 T cell receptor beta chains sequenced from one sample in a study of cytomegalovirus exposure and HLA in healthy donors. A multiplex PCR was run with 60 Vbeta primers and 13 Jbeta primers. The method was immunoSEQ multiplex PCR; TCRdb's version includes in-frame clones alone and lacks a portion of them. The repertoire holds some 130,000 clones, 70% to 75% seen once, with around 1.4% in the top ten. The source material was PBMCs. These receptors came from a woman between 40 and 50 years old in good health and CMV-seronegative.

The chain couples TRBV5-1 to TRBJ1-6; a weak D match, TRBD1 (6 bases). The germline V and J ends were trimmed by 5 bases and 7 bases, with 13 bases remaining between them. Germline V gene data show CDR1 as SGHRS and CDR2 as YFSETQ. This CDR3 is 14 amino acids long. CDR3 protein: CASRYQGNNSPLHF. In DNA, the CDR3 is TGCGCCAGCAGGTATCAGGGGAACAATTCACCCCTCCACTTT.

This chain uses TRBV4-1 with TRBJ1-4, with 10 bases matching TRBD1. The CDR3 is 18 residues long. The trim removed 0 bases at V and 0 bases at J, leaving 4 bases unmatched. Germline lookup yields CDR1 MGHRA and CDR2 YSYEKL. The CDR3 loop reads CASSQDGGTGATNEKLFF. For the CDR3, the DNA is TGCGCCAGCAGCCAAGATGGCGGGACAGGGGCAACTAATGAAAAACTGTTTTTT.

This chain links TRBV4-1 with TRBJ1-2, with a possible D match to TRBD1 (5 bases). Germline loops: CDR1 MGHRA, CDR2 YSYEKL. This CDR3 comprises 14 residues. The ends were cut back, 1 base at V and 5 bases at J, with 11 bases in the middle. CDR3 region: CASSQAEGIYGYTF. The CDR3 DNA is TGCGCCAGCAGCCAAGCGGAGGGGATTTATGGCTACACCTTC.

Comments on this clone: Other DNA sequences from this sample encode an identical CDR3 as well. The chain combines TRBV6-5 with TRBJ2-3; D perhaps matches TRBD1 (5 bases). Per germline, CDR1 MNHEY and CDR2 SVGAGI. The ends were cut back, 8 bases at V and 2 bases at J, with 11 bases in the middle. The CDR3 has 13 amino acids. CDR3 in amino acids: CASRRGSTDTQYF. The DNA for the CDR3 is TGTGCCAGCCGTAGGGGATCCACAGATACGCAGTATTTT.